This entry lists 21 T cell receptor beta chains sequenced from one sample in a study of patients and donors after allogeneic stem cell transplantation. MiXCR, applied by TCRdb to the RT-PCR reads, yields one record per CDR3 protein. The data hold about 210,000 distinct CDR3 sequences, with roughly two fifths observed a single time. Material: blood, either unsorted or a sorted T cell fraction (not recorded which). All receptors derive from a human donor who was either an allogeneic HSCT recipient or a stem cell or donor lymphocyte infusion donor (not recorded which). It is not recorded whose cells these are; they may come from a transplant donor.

The CDR3 sequence is CASSPRGQETQYF. The DNA for the CDR3 is TGTGCCAGCAGTCCTCGGGGGCAAGAGACCCAGTACTTC. The rearrangement links TRBV27 to TRBJ2-5; weak D call: TRBD2 (6 bases). Germline CDR1 and CDR2: MNHEY and SMNVEV (reference sequence). This CDR3 has 13 amino acids. Trimming cost V 5 bases and J 2 bases, with 9 bases left between them.

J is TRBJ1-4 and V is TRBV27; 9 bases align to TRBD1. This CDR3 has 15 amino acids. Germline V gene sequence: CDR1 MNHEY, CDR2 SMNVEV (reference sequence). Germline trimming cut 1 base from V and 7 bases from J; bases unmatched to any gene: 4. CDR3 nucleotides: TGTGCCAGCAGTTTATTGGGACAGGGAGCTGAAAAACTGTTTTTT. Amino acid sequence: CASSLLGQGAEKLFF.

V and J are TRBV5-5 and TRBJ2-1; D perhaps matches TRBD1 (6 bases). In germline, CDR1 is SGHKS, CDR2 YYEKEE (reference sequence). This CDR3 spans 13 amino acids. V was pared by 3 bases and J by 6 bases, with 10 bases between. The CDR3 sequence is CASSSQGINEQFF. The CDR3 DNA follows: TGTGCCAGCAGCTCTCAGGGGATCAATGAGCAGTTCTTC.

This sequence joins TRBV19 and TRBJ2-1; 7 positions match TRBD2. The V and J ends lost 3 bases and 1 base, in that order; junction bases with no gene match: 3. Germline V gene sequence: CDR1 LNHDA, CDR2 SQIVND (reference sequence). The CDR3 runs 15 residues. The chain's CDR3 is CASSMLGGSYNEQFF. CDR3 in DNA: TGTGCCAGTAGTATGCTGGGGGGGTCCTACAATGAGCAGTTCTTC. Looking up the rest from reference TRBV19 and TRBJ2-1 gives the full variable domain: DGGITQSPKYLFRKEGQNVTLSCEQNLNHDAMYWYRQDPGQGLRLIYYSQIVNDFQKGDIAEGYSVSREKKESFPLTVTSAQKNPTAFYLCASSMLGGSYNEQFFGPGTRLTVL.

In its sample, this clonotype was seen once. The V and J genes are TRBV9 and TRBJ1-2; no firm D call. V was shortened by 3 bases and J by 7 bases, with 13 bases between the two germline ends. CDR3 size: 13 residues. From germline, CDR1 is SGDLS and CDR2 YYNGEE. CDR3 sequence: CASSAGLVGGYTF. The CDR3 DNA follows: TGTGCCAGCAGCGCGGGCCTCGTCGGTGGCTACACCTTC. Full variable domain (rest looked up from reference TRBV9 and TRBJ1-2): DSGVTQTPKHLITATGQRVTLRCSPRSGDLSVYWYQQSLDQGLQFLIQYYNGEERAKGNILERFSAQQFPDLHSELNLSSLELGDSALYFCASSAGLVGGYTFGSGTRLTVV.

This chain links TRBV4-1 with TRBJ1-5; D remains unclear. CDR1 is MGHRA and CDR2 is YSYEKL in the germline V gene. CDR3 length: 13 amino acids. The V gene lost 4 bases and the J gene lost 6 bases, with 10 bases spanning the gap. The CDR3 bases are TGCGCCAGCAGCCGACCAGAGAGTCAGCCCCAGCATTTT. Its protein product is CASSRPESQPQHF.

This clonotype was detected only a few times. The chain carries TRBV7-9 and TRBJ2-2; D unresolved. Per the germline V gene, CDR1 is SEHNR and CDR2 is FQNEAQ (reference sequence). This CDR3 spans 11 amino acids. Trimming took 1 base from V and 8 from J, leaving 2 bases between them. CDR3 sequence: CASSLVGELFF. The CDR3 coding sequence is TGTGCCAGCAGCTTAGTTGGGGAGCTGTTTTTT.

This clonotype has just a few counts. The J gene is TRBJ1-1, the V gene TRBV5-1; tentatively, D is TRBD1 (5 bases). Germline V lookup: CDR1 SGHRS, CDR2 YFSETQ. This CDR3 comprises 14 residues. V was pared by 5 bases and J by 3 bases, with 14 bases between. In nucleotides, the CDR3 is TGCGCCAGCAGTTCCAGGGTGGCGGACACTGAAGCTTTCTTT. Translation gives CASSSRVADTEAFF.

The CDR3: CATSDQGAYNEQFF. In DNA, the CDR3 is TGTGCCACCAGTGACCAGGGTGCCTACAATGAGCAGTTCTTC. This chain joins TRBV24-1 and TRBJ2-1, with a tentative D call TRBD1 (5 bases). The CDR3 runs 14 residues. The germline V and J ends were trimmed by 4 bases and 2 bases, with 8 bases remaining between them. In germline, CDR1 is KGHDR, CDR2 SFDVKD.

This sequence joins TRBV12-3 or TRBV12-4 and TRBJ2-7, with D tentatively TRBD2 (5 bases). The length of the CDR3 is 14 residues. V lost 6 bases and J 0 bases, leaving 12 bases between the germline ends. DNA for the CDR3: TGTGCCAGCAGGTGGACTGAAAGCTCCTACGAGCAGTACTTC. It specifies CASRWTESSYEQYF.

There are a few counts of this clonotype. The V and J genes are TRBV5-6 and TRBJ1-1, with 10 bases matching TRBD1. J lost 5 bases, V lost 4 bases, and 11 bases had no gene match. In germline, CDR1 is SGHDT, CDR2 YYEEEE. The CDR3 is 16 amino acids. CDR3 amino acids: CASSLDRGHWGTEAFF. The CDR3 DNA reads TGTGCCAGCAGCCTTGACAGGGGGCACTGGGGAACTGAAGCTTTCTTT.

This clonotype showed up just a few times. The CDR3, as DNA: TGCAGTGCTAGAAGGGTATCAACTAATGAAAAACTGTTTTTT. Encoded protein: CSARRVSTNEKLFF. This chain links TRBV20-1 with TRBJ1-4; D is unclear. The V end lost 2 bases, the J end lost 0 bases, and 7 bases lay between the germline ends. The CDR3 spans 14 residues. Germline values: CDR1 DFQATT, CDR2 SNEGSKA (reference sequence).

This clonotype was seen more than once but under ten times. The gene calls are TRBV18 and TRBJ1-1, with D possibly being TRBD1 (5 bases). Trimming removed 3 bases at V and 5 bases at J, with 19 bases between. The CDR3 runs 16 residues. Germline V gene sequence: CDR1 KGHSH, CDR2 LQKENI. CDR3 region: CASSPLATQGPTEAFF. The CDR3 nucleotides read TGTGCCAGCTCACCTCTCGCGACCCAGGGACCAACTGAAGCTTTCTTT.

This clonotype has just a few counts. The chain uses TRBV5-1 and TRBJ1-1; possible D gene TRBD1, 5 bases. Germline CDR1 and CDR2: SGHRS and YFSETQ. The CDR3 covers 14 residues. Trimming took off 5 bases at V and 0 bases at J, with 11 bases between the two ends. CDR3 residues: CASRLGTLNTEAFF. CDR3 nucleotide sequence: TGCGCCAGCAGGCTAGGGACGTTGAACACTGAAGCTTTCTTT.

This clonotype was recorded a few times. The DNA of the CDR3 is TGCAGCGCTGGGTTTCAAAGCAGGGGTACTGAAGCTTTCTTT. Its translation is CSAGFQSRGTEAFF. The chain carries TRBV29-1 and TRBJ1-1, with D possibly TRBD1 on 6 matching bases. The V gene lost 7 bases and the J gene lost 5 bases, with 20 bases spanning the gap. Germline CDR1 SQVTM, CDR2 ANQGSEA. The CDR3 is made up of 14 amino acids. Full variable domain (rest looked up from reference TRBV29-1 and TRBJ1-1): SAVISQKPSRDICQRGTSLTIQCQVDSQVTMMFWYRQQPGQSLTLIATANQGSEATYESGFVIDKFPISRPNLTFSTLTVSNMSPEDSSIYLCSAGFQSRGTEAFFGQGTRLTVV.

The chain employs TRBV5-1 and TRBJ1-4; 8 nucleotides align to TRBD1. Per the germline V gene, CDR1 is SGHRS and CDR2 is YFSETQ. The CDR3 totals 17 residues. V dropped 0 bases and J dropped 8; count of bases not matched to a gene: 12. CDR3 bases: TGCGCCAGCAGCTTGGACCCCCGGACAGGGCTAAGGGAAAAACTGTTTTTT. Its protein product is CASSLDPRTGLREKLFF.

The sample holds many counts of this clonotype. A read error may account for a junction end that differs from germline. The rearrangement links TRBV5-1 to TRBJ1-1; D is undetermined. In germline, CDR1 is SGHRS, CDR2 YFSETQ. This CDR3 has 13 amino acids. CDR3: CASSLGLNTEAFF. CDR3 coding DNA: TGTGCCAGCAGTTTAGGGCTGAACACTGAAGCTTTCTTT.

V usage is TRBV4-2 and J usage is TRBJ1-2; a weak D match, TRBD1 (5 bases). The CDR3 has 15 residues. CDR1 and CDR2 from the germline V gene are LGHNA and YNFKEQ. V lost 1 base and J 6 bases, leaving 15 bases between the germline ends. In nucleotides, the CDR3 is TGTGCCAGCAGCCAAGCGTCCAGGGAAGATCATGGCTACACCTTC. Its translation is CASSQASREDHGYTF.

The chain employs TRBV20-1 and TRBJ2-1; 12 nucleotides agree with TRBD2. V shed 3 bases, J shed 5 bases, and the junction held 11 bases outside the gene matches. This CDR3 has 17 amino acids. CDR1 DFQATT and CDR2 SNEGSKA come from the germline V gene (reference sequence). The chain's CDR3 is CSARRGTSGWINNEQFF. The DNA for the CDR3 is TGCAGTGCTAGGAGGGGGACTAGCGGGTGGATTAACAATGAGCAGTTCTTC.

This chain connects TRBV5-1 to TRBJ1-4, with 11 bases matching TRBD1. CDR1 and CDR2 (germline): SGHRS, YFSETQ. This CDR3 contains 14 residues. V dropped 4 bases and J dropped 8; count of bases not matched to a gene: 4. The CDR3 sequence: CASSPRDRGEKLFF. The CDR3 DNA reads TGCGCCAGCAGCCCCCGGGACAGGGGGGAAAAACTGTTTTTT. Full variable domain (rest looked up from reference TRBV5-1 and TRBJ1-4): KAGVTQTPRYLIKTRGQQVTLSCSPISGHRSVSWYQQTPGQGLQFLFEYFSETQRNKGNFPGRFSGRQFSNSRSEMNVSTLELGDSALYLCASSPRDRGEKLFFGSGTQLSVL.

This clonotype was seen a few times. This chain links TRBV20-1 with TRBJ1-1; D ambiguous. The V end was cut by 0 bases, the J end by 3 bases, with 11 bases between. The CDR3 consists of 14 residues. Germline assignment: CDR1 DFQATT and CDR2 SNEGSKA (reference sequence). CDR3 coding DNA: TGCAGTGCTAGAGATCGCACCAGATACACTGAAGCTTTCTTT. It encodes CSARDRTRYTEAFF.